One and the same sample provided the 30 T cell receptor beta chains below, sequenced in a study of T cell responses to AZD1222 COVID-19 vaccine. The method was immunoSEQ multiplex PCR; TCRdb's version includes in-frame clones alone and lacks a portion of them. This table has around 110,000 clones, 85% to 95% appearing once. Sequences were derived from peripheral blood, sampled on day 0 of AZD1222 vaccination. The receptors come from an adult in good health.

V is TRBV28 and J is TRBJ2-2; TRBD2 aligns across 9 bases. The CDR3 loop spans 17 amino acids. Per germline, CDR1 MDHEN and CDR2 SYDVKM. V trimming: 7 bases; J trimming: 0 bases; junction bases outside the gene matches: 9. The CDR3 reads CASILRPSGANTGELFF. CDR3 DNA sequence: TGTGCCAGCATTCTTCGTCCTAGCGGGGCGAACACCGGGGAGCTGTTTTTT.

V is TRBV18 and J is TRBJ2-2; D is ambiguous. Germline CDR1 KGHSH, CDR2 LQKENI. The CDR3 length is 13 residues. Trimming took off 0 bases at V and 5 bases at J, with 4 bases between the two ends. CDR3 sequence: CASSPPETGELFF. The CDR3, as DNA: TGTGCCAGCTCACCACCAGAGACCGGGGAGCTGTTTTTT.

The V call is TRBV2, the J call TRBJ2-2; D gene uncertain. Germline CDR1 reads SNHLY; CDR2 reads FYNNEI. Trimming pared 6 bases from V and 2 bases from J, leaving 10 bases between. The CDR3 runs to 14 residues. This chain's CDR3 is CASRVSKNTGELFF. In DNA, the CDR3 is TGTGCCAGCAGGGTCTCTAAAAACACCGGGGAGCTGTTTTTT.

The V gene is TRBV4-2, the J gene TRBJ2-1, with TRBD2 as a possible D gene (6 bases). CDR1 and CDR2 from the germline V gene are LGHNA and YNFKEQ. Trimming cost V 4 bases and J 6 bases, with 22 bases left between them. The CDR3 sequence is 17 residues long. The CDR3 nucleotides read TGTGCCAGCAGCCTACCGGGACCTCCGGGGGACTCCAATGAGCAGTTCTTC. This gives the protein CASSLPGPPGDSNEQFF.

The V and J genes are TRBV9 and TRBJ2-1; TRBD2 aligns across 9 bases. Germline trimming cut 3 bases from V and 4 bases from J; bases unmatched to any gene: 8. From germline, CDR1 is SGDLS and CDR2 YYNGEE. The CDR3 is made up of 16 amino acids. The CDR3 DNA sequence: TGTGCCAGCAGCGAGGCCCTAGCGGGACTTTACAATGAGCAGTTCTTC. This sequence encodes CASSEALAGLYNEQFF.

The V and J genes are TRBV28 and TRBJ1-2; D is unclear. CDR3 length: 14 residues. The V and J ends lost 10 bases and 1 base respectively, with 16 bases between them. The germline gives CDR1 MDHEN, CDR2 SYDVKM. CDR3 nucleotide sequence: TGTGCCACTGAGGCCAACATCTTTAACTATGGCTACACCTTC. Protein sequence: CATEANIFNYGYTF.

This clone has just one count. This chain links TRBV6-5 with TRBJ1-1; 8 bases are a match to TRBD1. Germline CDR1 is MNHEY and CDR2 is SVGAGI. The junction had 3 bases not matched to a gene; V was cut back by 5 bases and J by 1 base. This CDR3 contains 14 residues. The CDR3 loop is CASSRQGQNTEAFF. The CDR3 nucleotides read TGTGCCAGCAGTAGACAGGGGCAGAACACTGAAGCTTTCTTT.

This clone turned up a few times. V is TRBV4-2 and J is TRBJ2-3; D gene uncertain. Trimming left V 1 base short and J 4 bases short, with 6 bases between. This CDR3 is 13 amino acids long. Germline CDR1 is LGHNA and CDR2 is YNFKEQ. CDR3 in amino acids: CASSQGLADTQYF. CDR3 in DNA: TGTGCCAGCAGCCAAGGGTTGGCAGATACGCAGTATTTT.

This chain joins TRBV7-9 and TRBJ1-5; a possible D gene is TRBD1 (5 bases). The CDR3 sequence is 13 residues long. V was clipped by 4 bases and J by 7 bases, with 11 bases between them. Germline loops: CDR1 SEHNR, CDR2 FQNEAQ (reference sequence). The CDR3 DNA reads TGTGCCAGCAGCTCCGACAGCGGACAGCCCCAGCATTTT. Translating gives CASSSDSGQPQHF.

The V call is TRBV18, the J call TRBJ1-4; TRBD1 agrees at 9 bases. The CDR3 runs to 14 residues. Trimming removed 6 bases from V and 17 bases from J; junction bases left unmatched: 16. Germline V gene sequence: CDR1 KGHSH, CDR2 LQKENI. The CDR3 nucleotides are TGTGCCAGCTCCCCATCCGGTGCCGGGACAGGGATCTTTTTT. Its protein product is CASSPSGAGTGIFF. The whole variable domain, filled in from reference TRBV18 and TRBJ1-4, reads NAGVMQNPRHLVRRRGQEARLRCSPMKGHSHVYWYRQLPEEGLKFMVYLQKENIIDESGMPKERFSAEFPKEGPSILRIQQVVRGDSAAYFCASSPSGAGTGIFFGSGTQLSVL.

This chain uses TRBV28 with TRBJ2-6; possibly TRBD1 or TRBD2 for D (8 bases each). V lost 8 bases to trimming and J lost 6 bases, with 23 bases between them. Germline loops: CDR1 MDHEN, CDR2 SYDVKM. The CDR3 totals 17 residues. The CDR3 region is CASGGGTGPPVANVLTF. CDR3 sequence (DNA): TGTGCCAGCGGCGGGGGGACAGGACCCCCGGTGGCCAACGTCCTGACTTTC.

The V call is TRBV7-3, the J call TRBJ2-1; 9 bases align to TRBD2. CDR3 length: 20 residues. V lost 1 base and J lost 0; bases outside the gene matches: 13. Germline CDR1 SGHTA, CDR2 FQGTGA. This chain's CDR3 is CASSLIGREGVQSSYNEQFF. The CDR3 DNA follows: TGTGCCAGCAGCTTAATCGGGCGGGAGGGGGTTCAAAGCTCCTACAATGAGCAGTTCTTC.

The chain joins TRBV2 to TRBJ1-4, with 8 bases aligning to TRBD1. In germline, CDR1 is SNHLY, CDR2 FYNNEI. This CDR3 spans 12 amino acids. With 6 bases clipped from V and 8 bases from J, the junction kept 2 bases outside the gene matches. CDR3 region: CASRDRAEKLFF. DNA for the CDR3: TGTGCCAGCAGGGACAGGGCCGAAAAACTGTTTTTT.

The V and J genes are TRBV10-1 and TRBJ2-7; 9 nucleotides align to TRBD2. CDR1 is WNHNN, CDR2 SYGVQD, per germline (reference sequence). CDR3 length equals 13 residues. The ends lost 2 bases at V and 11 bases at J; junction bases unmatched: 7. The CDR3 DNA is TGCGCCAGCAGTGAGGCGGGGGGGGCGAGGGAGTACTTC. It yields the protein CASSEAGGAREYF.

The V gene is TRBV28, the J gene TRBJ1-1; tentatively, D is TRBD1 (6 bases). This CDR3 is built from 14 residues. Germline CDR1 is MDHEN and CDR2 is SYDVKM. V lost 5 bases and J lost 2, with 12 bases in between. The CDR3 DNA follows: TGTGCCAGCAGTAGTGGGACACATAACACTGAAGCTTTCTTT. Protein sequence: CASSSGTHNTEAFF. The full variable domain, completed using reference TRBV28 and TRBJ1-1, is DVKVTQSSRYLVKRTGEKVFLECVQDMDHENMFWYRQDPGLGLRLIYFSYDVKMKEKGDIPEGYSVSREKKERFSLILESASTNQTSMYLCASSSGTHNTEAFFGQGTRLTVV.

The rearrangement uses TRBV4-2 and TRBJ1-1, with D unclear. V was cut by 4 bases and J by 1 base, with 16 bases left in between. Germline assignment: CDR1 LGHNA and CDR2 YNFKEQ. This CDR3 contains 16 residues. The CDR3 reads CASSPRPDTQNTEAFF. In nucleotides, the CDR3 is TGTGCCAGCAGCCCCCGGCCCGACACTCAGAACACTGAAGCTTTCTTT.

This chain links TRBV27 with TRBJ1-3; D perhaps matches TRBD1 (5 bases). Germline loops: CDR1 MNHEY, CDR2 SMNVEV (reference sequence). This CDR3 is built from 13 residues. The germline V and J ends were trimmed by 8 bases and 7 bases, with 15 bases remaining between them. In nucleotides, the CDR3 is TGTGCCAGCCAAGAGGGACTAGGCAACACCATATATTTT. Translating gives CASQEGLGNTIYF.

In the case of this clone: The sample contains more than one DNA sequence encoding this CDR3. This chain joins TRBV28 and TRBJ1-5; D gene uncertain. With 5 bases removed from V and 6 bases from J, the gap between germline ends came to 8 bases. Germline V gives CDR1 MDHEN, CDR2 SYDVKM. The CDR3 loop spans 12 amino acids. CDR3: CASSPPGQPQHF. The CDR3 coding sequence is TGTGCCAGCAGTCCTCCTGGTCAGCCCCAGCATTTT.

The chain has TRBV7-2 and TRBJ1-2, with D unresolved. The CDR3 totals 14 residues. The germline gives CDR1 SGHTA, CDR2 FQGNSA. V shed 1 base and J shed 4 bases, with 10 bases lying between them. The CDR3 sequence: CASSLGSGTYGYTF. Here the CDR3 DNA reads TGTGCCAGCAGCTTAGGGTCGGGCACCTATGGCTACACCTTC. Looking up the rest from reference TRBV7-2 and TRBJ1-2 gives the full variable domain: GAGVSQSPSNKVTEKGKDVELRCDPISGHTALYWYRQSLGQGLEFLIYFQGNSAPDKSGLPSDRFSAERTGGSVSTLTIQRTQQEDSAVYLCASSLGSGTYGYTFGSGTRLTVV.

The J gene is TRBJ1-2, the V gene TRBV19; the D is unclear. Trimming shortened V by 2 bases and J by 8 bases, and 15 bases separated the two germline ends. Germline V lookup: CDR1 LNHDA, CDR2 SQIVND (reference sequence). CDR3 length: 14 residues. The DNA for the CDR3 is TGTGCCAGTAGTATAAGGCAGGATGCCAGAGGCTACACCTTC. It yields the protein CASSIRQDARGYTF. The full variable domain, rest sourced from reference TRBV19 and TRBJ1-2, is DGGITQSPKYLFRKEGQNVTLSCEQNLNHDAMYWYRQDPGQGLRLIYYSQIVNDFQKGDIAEGYSVSREKKESFPLTVTSAQKNPTAFYLCASSIRQDARGYTFGSGTRLTVV.

This clone was seen just once. The V gene is TRBV6-5, the J gene TRBJ2-7; TRBD1 aligns across 8 bases. The CDR3 length is 13 residues. Germline-derived CDR1 and CDR2 are MNHEY and SVGAGI. The junction had 4 bases not matched to a gene; V was cut back by 4 bases and J by 5 bases. In DNA form, the CDR3 reads TGTGCCAGCAGTTGGGGACAGGTAGACGAGCAGTACTTC. Translated, it gives CASSWGQVDEQYF.

The table lists this clone with a count of one. The chain recombines TRBV14 with TRBJ2-5; 7 nucleotides line up with TRBD2. The CDR3 totals 16 residues. CDR1 SGHDN and CDR2 FVKESK come from the germline V gene. V shed 4 bases, J shed 0 bases, and the junction held 8 bases outside the gene matches. The CDR3 coding sequence is TGTGCCAGCAGCCCCTCGCTAGCGGCATACCAAGAGACCCAGTACTTC. This gives the protein CASSPSLAAYQETQYF. Using reference TRBV14 and TRBJ2-5 for the parts outside the CDR3, the full variable domain is EAGVTQFPSHSVIEKGQTVTLRCDPISGHDNLYWYRRVMGKEIKFLLHFVKESKQDESGMPNNRFLAERTGGTYSTLKVQPAELEDSGVYFCASSPSLAAYQETQYFGPGTRLLVL.

This rearrangement joins TRBV18 to TRBJ1-3; possibly TRBD1 for D (5 bases). From germline, CDR1 is KGHSH and CDR2 LQKENI. CDR3 length equals 15 residues. V was clipped by 3 bases and J by 0 bases, with 9 bases between them. The CDR3 here is CASSPSGSSGNTIYF. The CDR3 coding sequence is TGTGCCAGCTCACCTTCAGGGAGCTCTGGAAACACCATATATTTT.

V is TRBV7-3 and J is TRBJ1-6; TRBD1 is a possible D gene (5 bases). V dropped 3 bases and J dropped 7 bases, with 13 bases sitting between them. CDR1 and CDR2 from the germline V gene are SGHTA and FQGTGA. The CDR3 consists of 15 residues. The CDR3 DNA is TGTGCCAGCAGCTTTGGCGGGACTGGGAATTCACCCCTCCACTTT. As protein: CASSFGGTGNSPLHF.

This sequence joins TRBV7-9 and TRBJ1-1, with D hard to call. The CDR3 extends over 14 amino acids. Germline V gene lookup returns CDR1 SEHNR and CDR2 FQNEAQ (reference sequence). The V gene lost 3 bases and the J gene lost 11 bases, with 19 bases spanning the gap. CDR3 residues: CASSFTPRADRAFF. The CDR3 DNA reads as TGTGCCAGCAGCTTTACCCCTCGGGCAGATCGGGCTTTCTTT. The full variable domain, its missing parts supplied by reference TRBV7-9 and TRBJ1-1, is DTGVSQNPRHKITKRGQNVTFRCDPISEHNRLYWYRQTLGQGPEFLTYFQNEAQLEKSRLLSDRFSAERPKGSFSTLEIQRTEQGDSAMYLCASSFTPRADRAFFGQGTRLTVV.

This sequence joins TRBV10-3 and TRBJ1-2; tentatively, D is TRBD1 (5 bases). Germline V gene lookup returns CDR1 ENHRY and CDR2 SYGVKD. CDR3 length: 11 residues. V lost 11 bases to trimming and J lost 5 bases, with 12 bases between them. The CDR3 region is CAAGEGYGYTF. The CDR3 DNA sequence: TGTGCCGCTGGCGAGGGGTATGGCTACACCTTC.

The genes are TRBV27 and TRBJ1-6; no firm D call. CDR1 is MNHEY and CDR2 is SMNVEV in the germline V gene (reference sequence). The V gene lost 7 bases and the J gene lost 8 bases, with 12 bases spanning the gap. The CDR3 sequence is 13 residues long. CDR3 nucleotide sequence: TGTGCCAGCACGGGCTATGGGGATTCACCCCTCCACTTT. Protein sequence: CASTGYGDSPLHF.

This chain joins TRBV5-1 and TRBJ2-3; 9 positions agree with TRBD2. V shed 4 bases and J 1 base; nucleotides not matched to a gene: 7. Germline CDR1 SGHRS, CDR2 YFSETQ. This CDR3 spans 16 amino acids. CDR3 sequence: CASSLEGLARTDTQYF. CDR3 nucleotide sequence: TGCGCCAGCAGCCTGGAAGGACTAGCGCGCACAGATACGCAGTATTTT.

The rearrangement uses TRBV11-2 and TRBJ2-5; possible D gene TRBD2, 5 bases. The CDR3 totals 15 residues. Trimming shortened V by 1 base and J by 3 bases, and 12 bases separated the two germline ends. The germline V gene encodes CDR1 SGHAT and CDR2 FQNNGV. CDR3 in DNA: TGTGCCAGCAGCTTAGGGAGGTGGACTGAAGAGACCCAGTACTTC. This translates into CASSLGRWTEETQYF.

The V and J genes are TRBV18 and TRBJ1-2; D remains unclear. The V and J ends lost 3 bases and 2 bases respectively, with 16 bases between them. Germline V gives CDR1 KGHSH, CDR2 LQKENI. The CDR3 has 16 residues. The CDR3 nucleotides are TGTGCCAGCTCACCCGGGAGCCCCGGCCCCAACTATGGCTACACCTTC. Its protein product is CASSPGSPGPNYGYTF.